This T cell receptor beta chain stems from a study of blood T cells in healthy people across ages. The study's findings and limits: A roughly linear age-dependent decrease characterized TCR beta diversity per million T cells.

Using a J-beta primer mix together with a sample-barcoded 5' primer, a second PCR was run for about 7 to 12 cycles. TCRdb reprocessed the 5' RACE reads via MiXCR and lists one record per CDR3 protein. Of about 640,000 distinct CDR3 sequences listed, roughly 58% are singletons. Per the germline V gene, CDR1 is MDHEN and CDR2 is SYDVKM. The V and J ends lost 10 bases and 2 bases, in that order; junction bases with no gene match: 5. CDR3 length: 13 amino acids. Concerning this clonotype: What it binds is not known.

This receptor was taken from a man in his 60s in good health. The sequenced material came from blood. The chain combines TRBV28 with TRBJ2-7; 10 bases agree with TRBD2. The CDR3 DNA sequence: TGTGCCACCCATAGCGGGGGGACCTACGAGCAGTACTTC. Residues: CATHSGGTYEQYF.